This T cell receptor beta chain was identified in a study of blood T cell repertoires in COVID-19. Original handling: Scientists estimated how many nucleated cells there were by amplifying reference gene primers. Repertoires were generated with immunoSEQ multiplex PCR, while TCRdb's copy carries only in-frame clones and drops some. That table gives V, J and clone size, and the DNA gave D and trimming. The sample includes 200,000 to 300,000 clones, 75% to 90% of them seen just once. This clonotype originated in a woman aged 40 to 50 with acute or convalescent COVID-19. Specimen: peripheral blood.

CDR3 protein: CACGTVTNSPLHF. DNA for the CDR3: TGTGCCTGTGGTACGGTAACTAATTCACCCCTCCACTTT. The genes are TRBV30 and TRBJ1-6; D not resolved. V lost 6 bases, J lost 6 bases, and 12 bases lay in between. CDR1 is GTSNPN, CDR2 SVGIG, per germline (reference sequence). The CDR3 spans 13 residues.